This TCR beta chain was identified in a study of blood T cell repertoires in COVID-19 (dated by TCRdb to 2019 to 2021). About the full investigation: Samples from collaborators originated in the United States, Italy and Spain and spanned both the acute and convalescent phases of COVID-19. The prospective study material was composed of cDNA or gDNA derived from T cells, B-cell-depleted T cells, or PBMCs. The dataset comprised deeply sampled blood TCRbeta repertoires from subjects exposed to, actively infected with, or recovered from COVID-19. A freely available public database, intended as a resource for researchers studying the immune response to SARS-CoV-2, is where the repertoires were released. The samples were drawn from two sources: the first 160 participants of the ongoing ImmuneRACE study, and approximately 1,300 subjects contributed by 6 global collaborators. The sample metadata nearly always contained a de-identified subject ID, COVID-19 status, age in years and sex. HLA class I and class II types, where available, came from metadata supplied by the sample provider rather than from assay-based typing. Results the study describes overall, beyond this receptor: How much clinical and demographic metadata was included differed by source and by participant, and the metadata was provided uncurated.

In Seattle, one collaborating source enrolled patients while the infection was active and tracked those patients longitudinally over the course of disease. The collaborating institutions used their own protocols to collect whole blood in K2EDTA tubes. For TCRbeta analysis, collaborators shipped samples in one of three forms: frozen whole blood, isolated PBMCs, or DNA extracted from either of those sample types. TCRbeta CDR3 regions were amplified from genomic DNA using the immunoSEQ Assay, a bias-controlled multiplex PCR. The source study handled its data this way. The number of nucleated cells in each sample was estimated from the amplification of reference gene primers within the assay. To quantify the absolute abundance of each unique TCRbeta CDR3 rearrangement, sequence reads were collapsed and filtered. For each sample, productive Simpson clonality was calculated as the square root of Simpson's diversity index across productive rearrangements. TCRdb took this table from immuneACCESS and kept in-frame rearrangements with V and J called. Such tables lack part of the clones; where checked against another copy, unresolved V genes explain under half of the gap, and the rest is unexplained. V, J and clone size derive from that table, while D and trimming were established from the DNA sequence. For this sample there are about 300,000 clones; 75% to 90% appear just once. The top ten constitute over 5% of the sample.

This clone appeared a single time. The antigen it binds to is not known. There are no base qualities to consult, and no much larger clone falls within one base. From cysteine to phenylalanine, the CDR3 is 13 amino acids long. Only CDR3 DNA remains: 39 bases, in frame from the first base. Trimming leaves V shorter by 4 bases and J shorter by 5 bases, with the junction holding 4 bases beyond the gene matches. The germline V gene (reference sequence) provides CDR1 SGHNT and CDR2 YYREEE. The V gene is TRBV5-4 and the J gene is TRBJ2-5; 8 central bases correspond to TRBD2. Sequencing was carried out using peripheral blood. This clonotype was sampled from a woman in her fifties or sixties with COVID-19, enrolled during active disease. The nucleotide sequence is given as TGTGCCAGCAGCCCCCGGGGGGGGGAGACCCAGTACTTC. Translated, this is CASSPRGGETQYF. Reference TRBV5-4 and TRBJ2-5 proteins supply the regions before and after the CDR3; the full variable domain is: ETGVTQSPTHLIKTRGQQVTLRCSSQSGHNTVSWYQQALGQGPQFIFQYYREEENGRGNFPPRFSGLQFPNYSSELNVNALELDDSALYLCASSPRGGETQYFGPGTRLLVL.